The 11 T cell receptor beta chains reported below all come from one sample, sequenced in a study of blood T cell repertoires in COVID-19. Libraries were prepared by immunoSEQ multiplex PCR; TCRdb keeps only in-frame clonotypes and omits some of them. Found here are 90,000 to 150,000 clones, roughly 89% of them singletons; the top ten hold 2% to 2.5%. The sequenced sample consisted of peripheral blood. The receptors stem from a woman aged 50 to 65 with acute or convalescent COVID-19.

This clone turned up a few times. DNA for the CDR3: TGTGCCAGCAGCTCCGGGACAGGGCCGCGGGACTATGGCTACACCTTC. Its translation is CASSSGTGPRDYGYTF. This chain links TRBV9 with TRBJ1-2; 9 nucleotides align to TRBD1. CDR1 and CDR2 from the germline V gene are SGDLS and YYNGEE. This CDR3 region has 16 residues. J lost 3 bases, V lost 4 bases, and 10 bases had no gene match.

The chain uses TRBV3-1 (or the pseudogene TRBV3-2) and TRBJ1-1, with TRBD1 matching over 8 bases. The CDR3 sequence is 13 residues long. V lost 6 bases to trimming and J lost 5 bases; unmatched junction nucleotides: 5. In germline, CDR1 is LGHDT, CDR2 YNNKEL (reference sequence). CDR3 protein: CASSQDRVTEAFF. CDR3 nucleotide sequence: TGTGCCAGCAGTCAGGACAGGGTGACTGAAGCTTTCTTT.

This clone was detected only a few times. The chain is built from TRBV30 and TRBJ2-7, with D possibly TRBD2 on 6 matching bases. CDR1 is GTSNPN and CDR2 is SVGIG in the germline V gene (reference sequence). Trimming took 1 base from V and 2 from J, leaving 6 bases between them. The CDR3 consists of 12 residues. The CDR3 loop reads CAWSAGAYEQYF. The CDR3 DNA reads TGTGCCTGGAGTGCGGGAGCCTACGAGCAGTACTTC. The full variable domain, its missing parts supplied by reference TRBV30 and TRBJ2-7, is SQTIHQWPATLVQPVGSPLSLECTVEGTSNPNLYWYRQAAGRGLQLLFYSVGIGQISSEVPQNLSASRPQDRQFILSSKKLLLSDSGFYLCAWSAGAYEQYFGPGTRLTVT.

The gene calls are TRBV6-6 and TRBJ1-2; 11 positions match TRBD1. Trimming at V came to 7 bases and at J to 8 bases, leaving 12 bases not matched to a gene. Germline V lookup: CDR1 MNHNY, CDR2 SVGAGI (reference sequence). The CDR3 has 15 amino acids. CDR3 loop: CASTPLRGQGVGYTF. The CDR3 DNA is TGTGCCAGCACCCCTCTGCGGGGACAGGGGGTCGGCTACACCTTC.

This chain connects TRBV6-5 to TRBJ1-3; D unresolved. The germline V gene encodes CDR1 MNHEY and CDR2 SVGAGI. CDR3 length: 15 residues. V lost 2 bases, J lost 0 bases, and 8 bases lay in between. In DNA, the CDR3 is TGTGCCAGCAGTTACGACACTGGCTCTGGAAACACCATATATTTT. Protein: CASSYDTGSGNTIYF.

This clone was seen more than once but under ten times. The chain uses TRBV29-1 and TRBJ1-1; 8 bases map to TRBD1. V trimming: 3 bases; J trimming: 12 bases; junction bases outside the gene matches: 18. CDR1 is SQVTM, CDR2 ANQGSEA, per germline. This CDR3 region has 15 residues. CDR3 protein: CSVEGLRGPIGETFF. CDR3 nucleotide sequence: TGCAGCGTTGAGGGCCTCAGGGGGCCGATCGGTGAGACTTTCTTT.

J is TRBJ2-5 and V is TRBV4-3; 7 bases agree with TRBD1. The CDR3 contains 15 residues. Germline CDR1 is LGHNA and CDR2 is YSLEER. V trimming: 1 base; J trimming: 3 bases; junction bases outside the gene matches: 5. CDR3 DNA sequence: TGCGCCAGCAGCCAAGGGACAGGCCAAGAAGAGACCCAGTACTTC. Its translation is CASSQGTGQEETQYF.

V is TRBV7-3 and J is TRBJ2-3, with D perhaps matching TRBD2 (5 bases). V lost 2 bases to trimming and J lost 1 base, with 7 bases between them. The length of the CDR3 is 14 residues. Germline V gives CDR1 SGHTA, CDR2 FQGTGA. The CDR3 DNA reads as TGTGCCAGCAGCTTAGGACTCGGCACAGATACGCAGTATTTT. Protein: CASSLGLGTDTQYF. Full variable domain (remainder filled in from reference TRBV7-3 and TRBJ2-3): GAGVSQTPSNKVTEKGKYVELRCDPISGHTALYWYRQSLGQGPEFLIYFQGTGAADDSGLPNDRFFAVRPEGSVSTLKIQRTERGDSAVYLCASSLGLGTDTQYFGPGTRLTVL.

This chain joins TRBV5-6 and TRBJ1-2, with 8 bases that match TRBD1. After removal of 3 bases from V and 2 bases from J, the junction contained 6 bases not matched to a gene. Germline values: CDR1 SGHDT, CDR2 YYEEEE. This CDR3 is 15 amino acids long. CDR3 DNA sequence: TGTGCCAGCAGCTACCTGGACAGGGCCAACTATGGCTACACCTTC. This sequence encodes CASSYLDRANYGYTF.

Here the CDR3 DNA reads TGTGCCAGCTCCCCCGGGATGAACACTGAAGCTTTCTTT. Translation gives CASSPGMNTEAFF. This chain joins TRBV18 and TRBJ1-1; D not resolved. The CDR3 loop spans 13 amino acids. The V end was cut by 6 bases, the J end by 0 bases, with 8 bases between. Germline V gene data show CDR1 as KGHSH and CDR2 as LQKENI.

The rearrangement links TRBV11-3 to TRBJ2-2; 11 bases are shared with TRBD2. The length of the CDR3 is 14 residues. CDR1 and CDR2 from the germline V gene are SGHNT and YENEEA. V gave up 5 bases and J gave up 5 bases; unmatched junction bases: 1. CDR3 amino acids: CASSGTSGTGELFF. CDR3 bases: TGTGCCAGCAGCGGGACTAGCGGAACCGGGGAGCTGTTTTTT.